One sample yielded the 5 T cell receptor beta chains listed below, sequenced in a study of blood T cell repertoires in COVID-19. Using immunoSEQ multiplex PCR, the repertoire was profiled, and TCRdb retains in-frame clones only, with some absent. The sample yields about 260,000 clones, 75% to 90% seen once. Specimen: PBMCs or T cells enriched from blood (not recorded which). The origin of the receptors is a woman aged 30 to 39 with acute COVID-19.

On this clone: Other DNA sequences in this specimen translate into the identical CDR3. The CDR3 protein is CASSLGGTSGTDTQYF. CDR3 sequence (DNA): TGCGCCAGCAGCTTGGGTGGTACTAGCGGCACAGATACGCAGTATTTT. The chain has TRBV5-1 and TRBJ2-3; 7 positions agree with TRBD2. Losses at the gene ends were 0 bases for V and 1 base for J; bases not matched to a gene: 5. The CDR3 contains 16 residues. Germline values: CDR1 SGHRS, CDR2 YFSETQ.

The J gene is TRBJ2-2, the V gene TRBV27, with 9 bases matching TRBD1. The CDR3 extends over 17 amino acids. V was pared by 5 bases and J by 6 bases, with 13 bases of the junction left unmatched. Germline V lookup: CDR1 MNHEY, CDR2 SMNVEV (reference sequence). The CDR3 spells CASSPTPGTGSPGELFF. Written as DNA, the CDR3 is TGTGCCAGCAGTCCCACCCCCGGGACAGGGAGTCCCGGGGAGCTGTTTTTT.

This CDR3 reads CASSPQGQGGNEQFF. CDR3 sequence (DNA): TGTGCCAGCTCACCACAGGGACAGGGGGGGAATGAGCAGTTCTTC. This chain links TRBV18 with TRBJ2-1; 11 bases agree with TRBD1. CDR1 KGHSH and CDR2 LQKENI come from the germline V gene. The CDR3 contains 15 residues. Trimming removed 1 base from V and 7 bases from J; junction bases left unmatched: 3.

The chain employs TRBV2 and TRBJ2-2, with D possibly being TRBD1 (6 bases). The V gene lost 6 bases and the J gene lost 0 bases, with 8 bases spanning the gap. The CDR3 loop spans 14 amino acids. Germline V CDR1 and CDR2: SNHLY, FYNNEI. The CDR3 here is CASRGTSNTGELFF. CDR3 coding DNA: TGTGCCAGCAGAGGGACATCGAACACCGGGGAGCTGTTTTTT. Supplemented by reference TRBV2 and TRBJ2-2, the full variable domain reads EPEVTQTPSHQVTQMGQEVILRCVPISNHLYFYWYRQILGQKVEFLVSFYNNEISEKSEIFDDQFSVERPDGSNFTLKIRSTKLEDSAMYFCASRGTSNTGELFFGEGSRLTVL.

The genes are TRBV10-1 and TRBJ2-7; 10 bases fit TRBD1. J gave up 2 bases and V 3 bases, and 7 bases lay outside the gene matches. This CDR3 has 16 residues. Germline CDR1 WNHNN, CDR2 SYGVQD (reference sequence). CDR3 protein: CASSERQGANAYEQYF. In nucleotides, the CDR3 is TGCGCCAGCAGTGAAAGACAGGGGGCAAACGCCTACGAGCAGTACTTC.